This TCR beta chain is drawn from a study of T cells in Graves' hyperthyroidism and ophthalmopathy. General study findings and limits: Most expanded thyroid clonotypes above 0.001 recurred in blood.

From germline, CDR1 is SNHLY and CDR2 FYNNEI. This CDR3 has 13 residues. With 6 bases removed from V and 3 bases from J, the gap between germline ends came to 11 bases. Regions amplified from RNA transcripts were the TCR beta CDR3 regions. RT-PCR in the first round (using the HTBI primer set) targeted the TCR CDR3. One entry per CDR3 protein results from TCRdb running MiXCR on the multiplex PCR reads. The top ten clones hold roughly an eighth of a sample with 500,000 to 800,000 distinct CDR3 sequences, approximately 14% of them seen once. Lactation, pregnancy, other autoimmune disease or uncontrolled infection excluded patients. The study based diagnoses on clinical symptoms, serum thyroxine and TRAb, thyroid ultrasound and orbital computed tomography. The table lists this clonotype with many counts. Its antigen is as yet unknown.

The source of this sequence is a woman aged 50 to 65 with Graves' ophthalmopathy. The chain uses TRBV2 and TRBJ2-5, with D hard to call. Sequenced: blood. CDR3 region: CASSRAPEETQYF. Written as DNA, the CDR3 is TGTGCCAGCAGCCGCGCCCCGGAAGAGACCCAGTACTTC.